This T cell receptor beta chain was identified during a study of blood T cell repertoires in COVID-19. The CDR3 extends over 15 amino acids. Only in-frame clones appear in the TCRdb table, and some are missing; sequencing was by immunoSEQ multiplex PCR. Of 200,000 to 250,000 clones detected, 70% to 90% appear once; the ten largest clones hold 0.85% to 1%. The TCR comes from a man in his forties with acute or convalescent COVID-19. The sequenced sample consisted of peripheral blood. The rearrangement links TRBV7-5 to TRBJ2-7; TRBD2, the table's D call, was not compared with the DNA. TRBV7-5 is given as a pseudogene. CDR3 DNA: TGTGCCAGAAGCTTCCTCTTCGGGGAGAGCTACGAGCAGTACTTC. It yields the protein CARSFLFGESYEQYF.